This T cell receptor (beta chain) was recorded in a study of shared clonotypes between healthy human individuals. CD45RO-negative CD8 cells positively selected for CCR7 made up the naive population, which excluded terminally differentiated effector memory CD45RA+ cells. CDR1 is SNHLY and CDR2 is FYNNEI in the germline V gene. V dropped 7 bases and J dropped 7 bases, with 17 bases sitting between them. The CDR3 length is 14 residues. Generated by immunoSEQ multiplex PCR, the TCRdb table keeps only in-frame clones and is missing some. The table includes about 2.1 million clones, about 94% detected once. The count of this clone is one.

The receptor's source is a man between 18 and 35 years old in good health. Some clones in this sample may be carry-over from other donors' samples. The sequenced material came from naive CD8+ T cells from PBMCs. The chain recombines TRBV2 with TRBJ1-5; TRBD1 is a possible D gene (6 bases). In DNA, the CDR3 is TGTGCCAGCAAAAGGGGGTGGCGCGGGCAGCCCCAGCATTTT. Protein: CASKRGWRGQPQHF. Variable domain in full (rest from reference TRBV2 and TRBJ1-5): EPEVTQTPSHQVTQMGQEVILRCVPISNHLYFYWYRQILGQKVEFLVSFYNNEISEKSEIFDDQFSVERPDGSNFTLKIRSTKLEDSAMYFCASKRGWRGQPQHFGDGTRLSIL.